The 14 T cell receptor beta chains below all came from one sample that was sequenced in a study of shared clonotypes between healthy human individuals. Only in-frame clones appear in the TCRdb table, and some are missing; sequencing was by immunoSEQ multiplex PCR. The sample holds more than 1.2 million clones, approximately 98.5% seen once. Sequences were obtained from naive CD4+ T cells sorted from blood. Subset indicated: CD45RA+ positively selected. These receptors came from a man aged 30-40 years in good health.

This clone is a singleton in its sample. The chain carries TRBV29-1 and TRBJ2-7; TRBD1 aligns across 10 bases. V lost 6 bases to trimming and J lost 7 bases; unmatched junction nucleotides: 9. This CDR3 region has 13 residues. Germline V CDR1 and CDR2: SQVTM, ANQGSEA. CDR3 amino acids: CSVATGTGDEQYF. The CDR3 DNA reads as TGCAGCGTCGCGACCGGGACAGGGGATGAGCAGTACTTC.

This CDR3 is CATSSPPRDREAYGYTF. CDR3 bases: TGTGCCACCAGCAGCCCCCCCAGGGACAGGGAGGCCTATGGCTACACCTTC. The rearrangement links TRBV15 to TRBJ1-2; TRBD1 agrees at 9 bases. The germline CDR1 and CDR2 sequences are LNHNV and YYDKDF (reference sequence). V trimming: 3 bases; J trimming: 4 bases; junction bases outside the gene matches: 12. The CDR3 consists of 17 residues.

This chain connects TRBV5-1 to TRBJ1-2; D is unresolved. The CDR3 covers 14 residues. V lost 0 bases and J 1 base, leaving 7 bases between the germline ends. Germline V lookup: CDR1 SGHRS, CDR2 YFSETQ. CDR3 nucleotides: TGCGCCAGCAGCTTGGACAGAATTAACTATGGCTACACCTTC. It specifies CASSLDRINYGYTF.

This chain uses TRBV6-5 with TRBJ2-1, with 7 bases matching TRBD2. CDR3 length equals 14 residues. Germline CDR1 MNHEY, CDR2 SVGAGI. The ends lost 2 bases at V and 6 bases at J; junction bases unmatched: 4. Here the CDR3 DNA reads TGTGCCAGCAGTTACGCGGGAGCCGGCAATGAGCAGTTCTTC. It yields the protein CASSYAGAGNEQFF.

This clone was detected only once. This rearrangement joins TRBV11-2 to TRBJ1-1, with TRBD1 matching 8 bases. CDR3 length: 14 residues. Germline CDR1 reads SGHAT; CDR2 reads FQNNGV. The junction had 6 bases not matched to a gene; V was cut back by 3 bases and J by 6 bases. The CDR3 region is CASSLDREGPEAFF. The CDR3 DNA is TGTGCCAGCAGCTTGGACAGGGAGGGTCCTGAAGCTTTCTTT.

This sequence joins TRBV27 and TRBJ1-5, with 7 bases identical to TRBD1. CDR1 and CDR2 from the germline V gene are MNHEY and SMNVEV (reference sequence). The length of the CDR3 is 15 residues. V shed 5 bases, J shed 4 bases, and the junction held 8 bases outside the gene matches. The CDR3, as DNA: TGTGCCAGCAGTAAGGGGGAGACAGGGAATCAGCCCCAGCATTTT. Protein: CASSKGETGNQPQHF.

CDR3 loop: CASRDQVSEAFF. In DNA form, the CDR3 reads TGTGCCAGCAGGGACCAGGTTTCTGAAGCTTTCTTT. The chain couples TRBV6-1 to TRBJ1-1, with D unresolved. The V end was cut by 6 bases, the J end by 6 bases, with 11 bases between. CDR1 is MNHNS, CDR2 SASEGT, per germline. The CDR3 is 12 residues long.

This clone was found once. The chain employs TRBV5-6 and TRBJ2-7, with no clear D. Trimming removed 1 base at V and 6 bases at J, with 8 bases between. Looked up from germline, CDR1 is SGHDT and CDR2 is YYEEEE. The CDR3 sequence is 12 residues long. The CDR3 reads CASSLLYSEQYF. The CDR3 nucleotides are TGTGCCAGCAGCTTGTTATACAGCGAGCAGTACTTC.

As regards this clone: One end of the junction fails to match germline, which may point to a read error. The chain carries TRBV15 and TRBJ2-4; 8 bases fit TRBD1. This CDR3 has 12 residues. In germline, CDR1 is LNHNV, CDR2 YYDKDF (reference sequence). The CDR3 DNA reads as TGTGCCACCAGCAGAGATGTGGGACAGGTCAACTTC. Its translation: CATSRDVGQVNF.

The rearrangement uses TRBV29-1 and TRBJ2-5, with 10 bases aligning to TRBD2. CDR3 length: 15 residues. The germline gives CDR1 SQVTM, CDR2 ANQGSEA. V trimming: 3 bases; J trimming: 2 bases; junction bases outside the gene matches: 6. CDR3 in amino acids: CSVDPIAGGQETQYF. The DNA for the CDR3 is TGCAGCGTTGATCCTATAGCGGGAGGACAAGAGACCCAGTACTTC.

The chain recombines TRBV5-4 with TRBJ1-5; D is possibly TRBD1 (6 bases). CDR3 size: 16 residues. CDR1 and CDR2 from the germline V gene are SGHNT and YYREEE (reference sequence). Trimming removed 0 bases at V and 0 bases at J, with 10 bases between. The CDR3 DNA sequence: TGTGCCAGCAGCTTGGGAGGGGGGGATAGCAATCAGCCCCAGCATTTT. Translated: CASSLGGGDSNQPQHF.

CDR3 residues: CASSLAGGRETQYF. The CDR3 DNA reads as TGTGCCAGCAGCTTAGCGGGGGGCAGAGAGACCCAGTACTTC. The V call is TRBV7-8, the J call TRBJ2-5; D might be TRBD1 or TRBD2, each matching 6 bases. Trimming left V 0 bases short and J 4 bases short, with 9 bases between. Per the germline V gene, CDR1 is SGHVS and CDR2 is FQNEAQ. CDR3 length: 14 amino acids.

This clone was counted once. V is TRBV9 and J is TRBJ2-2, with TRBD2 matching over 9 bases. Germline V gene data show CDR1 as SGDLS and CDR2 as YYNGEE. CDR3 length: 17 residues. V shed 0 bases, J shed 2 bases, and the junction held 5 bases outside the gene matches. CDR3 residues: CASSVVDSGSNTGELFF. The DNA of the CDR3 is TGTGCCAGCAGCGTAGTGGATAGCGGGAGCAACACCGGGGAGCTGTTTTTT. Complete variable domain (other parts from reference TRBV9 and TRBJ2-2): DSGVTQTPKHLITATGQRVTLRCSPRSGDLSVYWYQQSLDQGLQFLIQYYNGEERAKGNILERFSAQQFPDLHSELNLSSLELGDSALYFCASSVVDSGSNTGELFFGEGSRLTVL.

The CDR3 DNA reads as TGTGCCAGCAGCCCCCCGGGGCTGGGAGGCTACACCTTC. It translates to CASSPPGLGGYTF. This chain connects TRBV11-2 to TRBJ1-2, with TRBD1 as a possible D gene (5 bases). The CDR3 is 13 amino acids. Germline-derived CDR1 and CDR2 are SGHAT and FQNNGV. V dropped 5 bases and J dropped 8 bases, with 15 bases sitting between them.